Shown below are 24 T cell receptor beta chains from a single sample sequenced in a study of CD8 T cells in Susac syndrome (dated by TCRdb to between 2018 and 2021). Library construction relied on the immunoSEQ multiplex PCR assay. RNA was extracted using the RNeasy kit, and about 0.5 to 1 ug of the RNA was reverse transcribed with random hexamers. TCRdb's own reprocessing of the public reads used fastp at Q25 and MiXCR and kept productive beta chains. One record per CDR3 amino acid sequence lists the most common genes and DNA. Present in this sample are approximately 110,000 distinct CDR3 sequences, 90% to 98% of which were seen just once. 0.09% to 0.1% of the sample is held by the ten biggest clonotypes. Sequencing input: CD4+ T cells from PBMCs. The receptor set was obtained from a human donor in good health.

The chain joins TRBV19 to TRBJ2-4; the match to TRBD1 covers 7 bases. The CDR3 runs to 17 residues. J was trimmed by 0 bases and V by 5 bases; bases with no gene match: 10. CDR1 LNHDA and CDR2 SQIVND come from the germline V gene (reference sequence). The CDR3 nucleotides are TGTGCCAGTAGTCGCCCCACAGGGGATCTAGCCAAAAACATTCAGTACTTC. Amino acid sequence: CASSRPTGDLAKNIQYF.

The gene calls are TRBV5-1 and TRBJ1-4; D is perhaps TRBD1 (6 bases). Trimming removed 4 bases at V and 5 bases at J, with 9 bases between. There are 13 residues in the CDR3. Germline assignment: CDR1 SGHRS and CDR2 YFSETQ. The CDR3 sequence: CASSPGQNEKLFF. As DNA, the CDR3 is TGCGCCAGCAGCCCCGGACAGAATGAAAAACTGTTTTTT.

The J gene is TRBJ2-3, the V gene TRBV6-5; no firm D call. Germline V gene sequence: CDR1 MNHEY, CDR2 SVGAGI. Trimming pared 8 bases from V and 1 base from J, leaving 10 bases between. The CDR3 is 13 residues long. This CDR3 is CASARTGTDTQYF. In nucleotides, the CDR3 is TGTGCCAGCGCCCGTACTGGCACAGATACGCAGTATTTT.

V and J are TRBV7-6 and TRBJ2-2; perhaps TRBD2 as D (7 bases). The CDR3 is 16 amino acids. Germline values: CDR1 SGHVS, CDR2 FNYEAQ. V gave up 5 bases and J gave up 2 bases, with 15 bases separating them. The CDR3 protein is CASSPLAGANTGELFF. As DNA, the CDR3 is TGTGCCAGCAGCCCCCTGGCGGGGGCAAACACCGGGGAGCTGTTTTTT.

The V call is TRBV7-3, the J call TRBJ2-2; no definite D call. V dropped 6 bases and J dropped 7 bases, with 15 bases sitting between them. The CDR3 totals 14 residues. From germline, CDR1 is SGHTA and CDR2 FQGTGA. CDR3 nucleotides: TGTGCCAGCAGTTCCGGGCCCCCATACGGGGAGCTGTTTTTT. Protein product: CASSSGPPYGELFF.

Concerning this clonotype: Relative to the germline gene, one junction end is altered; a read error may explain this. The chain links TRBV7-7 to TRBJ2-5; D is perhaps TRBD2 (6 bases). CDR3 length: 15 amino acids. CDR1 and CDR2 from the germline V gene are SSHAT and FNYEAQ (reference sequence). CDR3 sequence reads: CASTKSNVGGETQYF. CDR3 sequence (DNA): TGTGCTAGCACCAAGAGTAACGTCGGAGGGGAGACCCAGTACTTC.

The V and J genes are TRBV19 and TRBJ1-1; D not resolved. V was pared by 6 bases and J by 1 base, with 12 bases between. This CDR3 is built from 14 residues. Germline CDR1 and CDR2: LNHDA and SQIVND (reference sequence). In DNA, the CDR3 is TGTGCCAGTAGACAGAACCAGCGGAACACTGAAGCTTTCTTT. It yields the protein CASRQNQRNTEAFF.

V gene TRBV9 combines with J gene TRBJ1-1; 10 bases are shared with TRBD1. Germline assignment: CDR1 SGDLS and CDR2 YYNGEE. There are 12 residues in the CDR3. Losses at the gene ends were 8 bases for V and 5 bases for J; bases not matched to a gene: 3. As DNA, the CDR3 is TGTGCCAGTGGACAGGGGGAAACTGAAGCTTTCTTT. The encoded protein is CASGQGETEAFF.

The V call is TRBV18, the J call TRBJ1-1; possibly TRBD1 for D (5 bases). This CDR3 contains 15 residues. Between the trimmed V and J ends, which lost 0 bases and 3 bases, there was a span of 11 bases. Germline V lookup: CDR1 KGHSH, CDR2 LQKENI. The CDR3 region is CASSPPQGRDTEAFF. CDR3 coding DNA: TGTGCCAGCTCACCACCCCAGGGACGGGACACTGAAGCTTTCTTT. The full variable domain, rest sourced from reference TRBV18 and TRBJ1-1, is NAGVMQNPRHLVRRRGQEARLRCSPMKGHSHVYWYRQLPEEGLKFMVYLQKENIIDESGMPKERFSAEFPKEGPSILRIQQVVRGDSAAYFCASSPPQGRDTEAFFGQGTRLTVV.

The chain employs TRBV28 and TRBJ2-3; 7 bases line up with TRBD1. Germline V gene data show CDR1 as MDHEN and CDR2 as SYDVKM. With 3 bases clipped from V and 4 bases from J, the junction kept 16 bases outside the gene matches. The CDR3 covers 18 residues. The CDR3 DNA reads TGTGCCAGCAGTTTGAGTGAGGGGGCCGGCTTCCAGGCAGATACGCAGTATTTT. This encodes CASSLSEGAGFQADTQYF.

The chain carries TRBV29-1 and TRBJ1-5; the D gene is possibly TRBD1 (5 bases). Trimming took off 6 bases at V and 0 bases at J, with 9 bases between the two ends. This CDR3 region has 13 residues. The germline CDR1 and CDR2 sequences are SQVTM and ANQGSEA. CDR3 DNA: TGCAGCGTCCAGGGTGCTAGCAATCAGCCCCAGCATTTT. As protein: CSVQGASNQPQHF.

V and J are TRBV11-2 and TRBJ2-5; 8 nucleotides match TRBD1. Looked up from germline, CDR1 is SGHAT and CDR2 is FQNNGV. The CDR3 extends over 16 amino acids. Unmatched junction bases numbered 9, after V lost 3 bases and J lost 3 bases. Here the CDR3 reads CASSLAGGGGEETQYF. In DNA, the CDR3 is TGTGCCAGCAGCTTGGCAGGGGGCGGTGGAGAAGAGACCCAGTACTTC.

This chain uses TRBV2 with TRBJ1-3; D remains ambiguous. The CDR3 runs to 13 residues. The V end lost 3 bases, the J end lost 5 bases, and 8 bases lay between the germline ends. Germline V lookup: CDR1 SNHLY, CDR2 FYNNEI. The CDR3 spells CASSDPRRNTIYF. Here the CDR3 DNA reads TGTGCCAGCAGTGACCCCAGGAGAAACACCATATATTTT.

J is TRBJ2-3 and V is TRBV7-6, with a tentative D call TRBD2 (5 bases). Trimming stripped 1 base from V and 2 bases from J, with 10 bases between. Germline CDR1 reads SGHVS; CDR2 reads FNYEAQ. There are 15 residues in the CDR3. CDR3 sequence: CASSLGIDYTDTQYF. In DNA form, the CDR3 reads TGTGCCAGCAGCTTAGGTATTGACTACACAGATACGCAGTATTTT.

This sequence joins TRBV6-5 and TRBJ2-3; D remains ambiguous. V dropped 8 bases and J dropped 4 bases, with 10 bases sitting between them. Germline V lookup: CDR1 MNHEY, CDR2 SVGAGI. The CDR3 has 12 residues. The CDR3 DNA sequence: TGTGCCAGCGGCCCGACATCAGATACGCAGTATTTT. Translated: CASGPTSDTQYF.

The rearrangement links TRBV4-2 to TRBJ1-5; D is unresolved. CDR3 length equals 15 residues. Deletions cut 0 bases from V and 1 base from J, with 7 bases between. Germline lookup yields CDR1 LGHNA and CDR2 YNFKEQ. CDR3 protein: CASSQDWRSNQPQHF. In DNA, the CDR3 is TGTGCCAGCAGCCAAGATTGGAGGAGCAATCAGCCCCAGCATTTT.

This chain's CDR3 is CASSPYVLYNEQFF. CDR3 sequence (DNA): TGTGCCAGCTCACCCTACGTACTTTACAATGAGCAGTTCTTC. The chain links TRBV18 to TRBJ2-1; D call uncertain. The V end was cut by 3 bases, the J end by 4 bases, with 10 bases between. This CDR3 has 14 residues. Germline loops: CDR1 KGHSH, CDR2 LQKENI. The whole variable domain, remainder taken from reference TRBV18 and TRBJ2-1, is NAGVMQNPRHLVRRRGQEARLRCSPMKGHSHVYWYRQLPEEGLKFMVYLQKENIIDESGMPKERFSAEFPKEGPSILRIQQVVRGDSAAYFCASSPYVLYNEQFFGPGTRLTVL.

The V gene is TRBV5-4, the J gene TRBJ2-2; 9 positions agree with TRBD2. V lost 4 bases to trimming and J lost 4 bases; unmatched junction nucleotides: 8. CDR1 is SGHNT and CDR2 is YYREEE in the germline V gene (reference sequence). This CDR3 contains 16 residues. The CDR3 protein is CASSLIAGVVTGELFF. CDR3 nucleotide sequence: TGTGCCAGCAGCCTAATAGCGGGAGTAGTCACCGGGGAGCTGTTTTTT. The whole variable domain, filled in from reference TRBV5-4 and TRBJ2-2, reads ETGVTQSPTHLIKTRGQQVTLRCSSQSGHNTVSWYQQALGQGPQFIFQYYREEENGRGNFPPRFSGLQFPNYSSELNVNALELDDSALYLCASSLIAGVVTGELFFGEGSRLTVL.

The J gene is TRBJ2-7, the V gene TRBV2; D uncertain. Germline V CDR1 and CDR2: SNHLY, FYNNEI. Deletions cut 2 bases from V and 6 bases from J, with 11 bases between. CDR3 size: 13 residues. The CDR3 nucleotides read TGTGCCAGCAGTGAATTTACGAGCATCGAGCAGTACTTC. This codes for CASSEFTSIEQYF.

This chain connects TRBV29-1 to TRBJ1-2, with D maybe TRBD1 (5 bases). V was shortened by 4 bases and J by 2 bases, with 11 bases between the two germline ends. The CDR3 extends over 13 amino acids. Per the germline V gene, CDR1 is SQVTM and CDR2 is ANQGSEA. The CDR3 DNA follows: TGCAGCGTTGGATCGGGGACCAACTATGGCTACACCTTC. This sequence encodes CSVGSGTNYGYTF.

The chain combines TRBV10-3 with TRBJ1-3; no clear D gene. The length of the CDR3 is 12 residues. The V gene lost 6 bases and the J gene lost 4 bases, with 7 bases spanning the gap. The germline V gene has CDR1 ENHRY and CDR2 SYGVKD. As DNA, the CDR3 is TGTGCCATCAGATCCTCGGGAAACACCATATATTTT. Its translation is CAIRSSGNTIYF.

The rearrangement uses TRBV4-1 and TRBJ2-1; 13 positions match TRBD2. Trimming removed 4 bases from V and 3 bases from J; junction bases left unmatched: 3. This CDR3 has 16 residues. Germline V gives CDR1 MGHRA, CDR2 YSYEKL. The CDR3 is CASSPGLAGYYNEQFF. In nucleotides, the CDR3 is TGCGCCAGCAGCCCGGGACTAGCGGGGTACTACAATGAGCAGTTCTTC.

The genes are TRBV6-6 and TRBJ2-7, with unresolved D. Germline CDR1 reads MNHNY; CDR2 reads SVGAGI (reference sequence). The CDR3 spans 13 residues. The V end lost 3 bases, the J end lost 3 bases, and 9 bases lay between the germline ends. The DNA of the CDR3 is TGTGCCAGCAGTTATCCTGGCCGCTACGAGCAGTACTTC. Its translation: CASSYPGRYEQYF.

The J gene is TRBJ2-2, the V gene TRBV3-1; D unclear. Per the germline V gene, CDR1 is LGHDT and CDR2 is YNNKEL (reference sequence). V lost 5 bases, J lost 2 bases, and 15 bases lay in between. There are 16 residues in the CDR3. For the CDR3, the DNA is TGTGCCAGCAGCTACAGAGGTAGCCGAAACACCGGGGAGCTGTTTTTT. It codes for CASSYRGSRNTGELFF.